These 25 T cell receptor beta chains share one sample of origin, sequenced in a study of T cell repertoires in cytomegalovirus infection. TCRdb re-called the reads with MiXCR, one entry per CDR3 protein. Of roughly 46,000 distinct CDR3 sequences in the sample, 20% to 25% were seen once. Antigens for these TCRs are unknown. The specimen was PBMCs, sequenced either directly or after in vitro stimulation (not recorded which). The receptor source for this set is a human donor in good health (CMV status not recorded). Some clones in this sample may be carry-over from other donors' samples.

This clonotype came up many times. The chain employs TRBV4-1 and TRBJ2-3; D gene uncertain. This CDR3 is built from 13 residues. The ends were cut back, 3 bases at V and 0 bases at J, with 4 bases in the middle. Per germline, CDR1 MGHRA and CDR2 YSYEKL. The CDR3 loop is CASSHLSTDTQYF. CDR3 in DNA: TGCGCCAGCAGCCATCTTAGCACAGATACGCAGTATTTT.

V is TRBV5-1 and J is TRBJ1-1, with 9 bases that match TRBD1. CDR1 SGHRS and CDR2 YFSETQ come from the germline V gene. V shed 4 bases and J 5 bases; nucleotides not matched to a gene: 6. The CDR3 runs to 14 residues. The CDR3 bases are TGCGCCAGCAGCCCGGGACAGGGACGGACTGAAGCTTTCTTT. This translates into CASSPGQGRTEAFF.

The rearrangement uses TRBV20-1 and TRBJ2-1; D is ambiguous. The germline V and J ends were trimmed by 0 bases and 0 bases, with 12 bases remaining between them. The CDR3 totals 16 residues. CDR1 and CDR2 (germline): DFQATT, SNEGSKA (reference sequence). CDR3 bases: TGCAGTGCTAGAGATGTGGGGATACGCTCCTACAATGAGCAGTTCTTC. Protein: CSARDVGIRSYNEQFF.

This clonotype was detected only a few times. The chain carries TRBV28 and TRBJ2-5; D assignment may be TRBD1 or TRBD2 (5 bases each). Deletions cut 6 bases from V and 7 bases from J, with 21 bases between. The germline gives CDR1 MDHEN, CDR2 SYDVKM. The CDR3 totals 15 residues. The CDR3 protein is CASSAPGRLGGTQYF. The CDR3 DNA follows: TGTGCCAGCAGCGCCCCGGGACGGCTAGGTGGGACCCAGTACTTC.

This clonotype showed up just a few times. The chain carries TRBV7-9 and TRBJ2-6; maybe TRBD2 (6 bases). The germline V gene has CDR1 SEHNR and CDR2 FQNEAQ (reference sequence). The V end lost 5 bases, the J end lost 4 bases, and 12 bases lay between the germline ends. This CDR3 has 15 amino acids. CDR3 nucleotide sequence: TGTGCCAGCAGCCAGGAGGGTTTGGGGGCCAACGTCCTGACTTTC. It specifies CASSQEGLGANVLTF.

This clonotype was picked up a small number of times. As DNA, the CDR3 is TGTGCCAGCAGTTCAAGGGCCGTCAATGAGCAGTTCTTC. The encoded protein is CASSSRAVNEQFF. The J gene is TRBJ2-1, the V gene TRBV28; no clear D gene. This CDR3 spans 13 amino acids. V lost 4 bases and J lost 6, with 10 bases in between. The germline CDR1 and CDR2 sequences are MDHEN and SYDVKM.

This clonotype was detected only once. This chain connects TRBV6-8 to TRBJ2-3; D remains unclear. V lost 6 bases, J lost 5 bases, and 6 bases lay in between. The CDR3 has 11 residues. CDR1 MNHGY and CDR2 SAAAGT come from the germline V gene. The CDR3 DNA is TGTGCCAGCAGGCAAGGAGATACGCAGTATTTT. Protein sequence: CASRQGDTQYF.

V and J are TRBV11-2 and TRBJ1-1; possibly TRBD1 for D (6 bases). Germline V lookup: CDR1 SGHAT, CDR2 FQNNGV. The CDR3 totals 15 residues. Trimming took 6 bases from V and 6 from J, leaving 20 bases between them. As DNA, the CDR3 is TGTGCCAGCAGAACGTACCGGGACAAGGAAGCTGAAGCTTTCTTT. Amino acid sequence: CASRTYRDKEAEAFF.

This clonotype was seen only once. The chain couples TRBV10-3 to TRBJ2-7; tentatively, D is TRBD2 (6 bases). Germline V gives CDR1 ENHRY, CDR2 SYGVKD. The V and J ends lost 4 bases and 4 bases respectively, with 11 bases between them. The length of the CDR3 is 13 residues. CDR3 DNA: TGTGCCATCAGTGCCAGGAGGGAATACGAGCAGTACTTC. Protein product: CAISARREYEQYF.

The J gene is TRBJ2-1, the V gene TRBV28; 10 nucleotides align to TRBD1. The length of the CDR3 is 15 residues. Trimming took 0 bases from V and 7 from J; bases not matched to a gene: 3. Germline V gene lookup returns CDR1 MDHEN and CDR2 SYDVKM. The CDR3 sequence: CASSLWDRGLNEQFF. CDR3 nucleotides: TGTGCCAGCAGTTTATGGGACAGGGGGTTGAATGAGCAGTTCTTC. Together with reference TRBV28 and TRBJ2-1, the CDR3 gives the full variable domain: DVKVTQSSRYLVKRTGEKVFLECVQDMDHENMFWYRQDPGLGLRLIYFSYDVKMKEKGDIPEGYSVSREKKERFSLILESASTNQTSMYLCASSLWDRGLNEQFFGPGTRLTVL.

This clonotype was detected only a few times. The chain combines TRBV20-1 with TRBJ2-5, with no clear D. V lost 5 bases and J lost 3, with 4 bases in between. Per the germline V gene, CDR1 is DFQATT and CDR2 is SNEGSKA (reference sequence). The CDR3 consists of 10 residues. The CDR3 DNA sequence: TGCAGTGCTCTAGAAGAGACCCAGTACTTC. The encoded protein is CSALEETQYF.

This chain uses TRBV6-6 with TRBJ1-5; D possibly corresponds to TRBD1 (5 bases). The V and J ends lost 2 bases and 3 bases respectively, with 11 bases between them. The CDR3 has 15 residues. The germline gives CDR1 MNHNY, CDR2 SVGAGI (reference sequence). CDR3 bases: TGTGCCAGCAGTTACGCAGGGAATTACAATCAGCCCCAGCATTTT. Protein sequence: CASSYAGNYNQPQHF.

This clonotype was detected many times. The chain carries TRBV7-8 and TRBJ2-3, with 8 bases lining up with TRBD2. CDR3 size: 13 residues. Germline CDR1 is SGHVS and CDR2 is FQNEAQ. Trimming at V came to 8 bases and at J to 4 bases, leaving 5 bases not matched to a gene. DNA of the CDR3: TGTGCCAGCGCGACCGGGAGGGCAGATACGCAGTATTTT. Translated: CASATGRADTQYF.

The rearrangement joins TRBV2 to TRBJ2-5, with TRBD1 as a possible D gene (5 bases). The CDR3 length is 14 residues. Germline-derived CDR1 and CDR2 are SNHLY and FYNNEI. Trimming shortened V by 6 bases and J by 5 bases, and 16 bases separated the two germline ends. The CDR3 nucleotides read TGTGCCAGCAGCATAGGTGGGGCCGTGGAGACCCAGTACTTC. Protein: CASSIGGAVETQYF.

This clonotype has ten or more counts. The rearrangement uses TRBV11-3 and TRBJ1-5, with 8 bases lining up with TRBD1. V shed 5 bases, J shed 6 bases, and the junction held 6 bases outside the gene matches. This CDR3 comprises 14 residues. Germline CDR1 and CDR2: SGHNT and YENEEA. The CDR3 DNA sequence: TGTGCCAGCAGCCCGGACAGGGCTGTTCAGCCCCAGCATTTT. It translates to CASSPDRAVQPQHF.

CDR3 in amino acids: CASSSQGRISYEQYF. In DNA form, the CDR3 reads TGTGCCAGCAGTTCCCAGGGACGGATCTCCTACGAGCAGTACTTC. J is TRBJ2-7 and V is TRBV28; D may be TRBD1 or TRBD2 (5 bases each). Looked up from germline, CDR1 is MDHEN and CDR2 is SYDVKM. CDR3 size: 15 residues. Trimming stripped 4 bases from V and 0 bases from J, with 13 bases between.

This clonotype appeared a few times. V is TRBV7-9 and J is TRBJ2-3; D perhaps matches TRBD1 (6 bases). The CDR3 covers 12 residues. Germline V gene lookup returns CDR1 SEHNR and CDR2 FQNEAQ (reference sequence). With 5 bases removed from V and 8 bases from J, the gap between germline ends came to 11 bases. Here the CDR3 DNA reads TGTGCCAGCAGCCCAGGGGATGGTACGCAGTATTTT. Protein: CASSPGDGTQYF.

This clonotype turned up a few times. The chain is built from TRBV5-4 and TRBJ2-7; 8 bases align to TRBD2. Germline V gene sequence: CDR1 SGHNT, CDR2 YYREEE (reference sequence). V lost 5 bases and J lost 5; bases outside the gene matches: 12. The CDR3 length is 15 residues. The CDR3, as DNA: TGTGCCAGCAGTGCCAAGAGCGGGAGCGCCCACGAGCAGTACTTC. Translation gives CASSAKSGSAHEQYF.

Ten or more counts support this clonotype. The chain uses TRBV2 and TRBJ2-2; D unresolved. V shed 4 bases and J shed 4 bases, with 4 bases lying between them. The CDR3 length is 12 residues. Germline loops: CDR1 SNHLY, CDR2 FYNNEI. The CDR3 sequence: CASSGFTGELFF. As DNA, the CDR3 is TGTGCCAGCAGTGGGTTCACCGGGGAGCTGTTTTTT.

The chain combines TRBV10-3 with TRBJ2-2, with D maybe TRBD1 (6 bases). Germline CDR1 and CDR2: ENHRY and SYGVKD. V shed 6 bases and J shed 4 bases, with 12 bases lying between them. The CDR3 length is 14 residues. CDR3 DNA sequence: TGTGCCATCAGATATTCAGGGGTCACCGGGGAGCTGTTTTTT. This translates into CAIRYSGVTGELFF.

The chain carries TRBV20-1 and TRBJ2-5; 11 bases agree with TRBD2. Germline CDR1 is DFQATT and CDR2 is SNEGSKA (reference sequence). The CDR3 length is 15 residues. V trimming: 3 bases; J trimming: 1 base; junction bases outside the gene matches: 4. This chain's CDR3 is CSASPGTSGQETQYF. The CDR3 coding sequence is TGCAGTGCTAGCCCCGGGACTAGCGGCCAAGAGACCCAGTACTTC.

This clonotype was seen a few times. The V call is TRBV7-9, the J call TRBJ1-2; maybe TRBD1 (6 bases). CDR1 and CDR2 (germline): SEHNR, FQNEAQ (reference sequence). The CDR3 is 15 residues long. V was cut by 0 bases and J by 3 bases, with 11 bases left in between. In nucleotides, the CDR3 is TGTGCCAGCAGCTTAGCCGCCACAGGGCACTATGGCTACACCTTC. Translation: CASSLAATGHYGYTF.

This clonotype has just a few counts. The rearrangement links TRBV30 to TRBJ2-4; 10 bases match TRBD2. CDR3 length: 14 residues. In germline, CDR1 is GTSNPN, CDR2 SVGIG (reference sequence). CDR3 protein: CGLAGVGSKNIQYF. In nucleotides, the CDR3 is TGTGGGCTAGCGGGAGTGGGGTCCAAAAACATTCAGTACTTC. The full variable domain, completed using reference TRBV30 and TRBJ2-4, is SQTIHQWPATLVQPVGSPLSLECTVEGTSNPNLYWYRQAAGRGLQLLFYSVGIGQISSEVPQNLSASRPQDRQFILSSKKLLLSDSGFYLCGLAGVGSKNIQYFGAGTRLSVL.

This clonotype was detected a few times. This rearrangement joins TRBV23-1 to TRBJ2-2; no definite D call. TRBV23-1 is placed among ORFs of uncertain function. The CDR3 runs to 12 residues. Between the trimmed V and J ends, which lost 3 bases and 7 bases, there was a span of 6 bases. CDR3 DNA sequence: TGCGCCAGCAGTCAGAGAGGCGGGGAGCTGTTTTTT. Its translation is CASSQRGGELFF.

This rearrangement joins TRBV6-5 to TRBJ2-2; maybe TRBD1 (6 bases). V was cut by 5 bases and J by 3 bases, with 13 bases left in between. CDR1 and CDR2 (germline): MNHEY, SVGAGI. This CDR3 contains 15 residues. The CDR3 loop is CASSGFRGDTGELFF. DNA for the CDR3: TGTGCCAGCAGTGGATTCAGGGGTGACACCGGGGAGCTGTTTTTT.